This T cell receptor beta chain comes out of a study of response to subunit inactivated influenza vaccine. The CDR3 runs to 18 residues. General study findings and limits: Authors proposed each seasonal influenza vaccination draws in few new T cells.

TCRdb used MiXCR to reprocess the RT-PCR reads, holding one entry per CDR3 protein. The data hold 650,000 or so distinct CDR3 sequences, with roughly 15% observed a single time. This clonotype was counted only a few times. What it binds is unknown. Material: PBMCs from blood, obtained roughly 15 days before vaccination. This chain connects TRBV21-1 to TRBJ2-3; TRBD2 was called by the table and not checked on the DNA. TRBV21-1 represents a pseudogene. The TCR was taken from a man in his forties or fifties who received an inactivated influenza vaccine. CDR3 protein: CASSKGRIAGRSTDTQYF. Here the CDR3 DNA reads TGTGCCAGCAGCAAAGGTCGAATAGCGGGGAGAAGCACAGATACGCAGTATTTT.